Sequencing of this T cell receptor beta chain was carried out in a study of blood T cell repertoires in COVID-19. Across the whole study: Samples came from the United States, Italy and Spain, spanning acute and convalescent COVID-19. T cells, B-cell-depleted T cells, or PBMCs provided the cDNA or gDNA that served as material.

As processed by the authors: Reference gene primer amplification gave nucleated cell count estimates. Using immunoSEQ multiplex PCR, the repertoire was profiled, and TCRdb retains in-frame clones only, with some absent. The V and J calls and the clone size are those of that table, but D and trimming were determined from the DNA. Among around 190,000 clones, 75% to 90% were seen once, and the ten largest hold approximately 6.9%. V dropped 3 bases and J dropped 6; count of bases not matched to a gene: 6. Germline V gene lookup returns CDR1 LGHNA and CDR2 YNFKEQ. The CDR3 extends over 14 amino acids. Sequencing was performed on peripheral blood. The receptor's source is a man aged 55-75 years with acute or convalescent COVID-19. This chain connects TRBV4-2 to TRBJ2-7; TRBD2 matches at 9 bases. The CDR3 region has the DNA TGTGCCAGCAGCCAGCCCGGGACTAGCACCGAGCAGTACTTC. This translates into CASSQPGTSTEQYF.